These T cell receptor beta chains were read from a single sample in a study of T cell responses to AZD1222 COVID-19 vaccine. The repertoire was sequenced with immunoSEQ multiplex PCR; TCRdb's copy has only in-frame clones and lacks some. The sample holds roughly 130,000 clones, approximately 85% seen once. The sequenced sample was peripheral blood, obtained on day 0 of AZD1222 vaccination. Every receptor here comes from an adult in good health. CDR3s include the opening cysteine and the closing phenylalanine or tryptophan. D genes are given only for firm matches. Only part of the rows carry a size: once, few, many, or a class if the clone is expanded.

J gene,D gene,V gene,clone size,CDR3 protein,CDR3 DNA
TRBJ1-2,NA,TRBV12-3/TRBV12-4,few,CASSLWGLGGYTF,TGTGCCAGCAGTTTGTGGGGGCTCGGGGGCTACACCTTC
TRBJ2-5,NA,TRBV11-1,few,CASSSARGVQYF,TGTGCCAGCAGTTCGGCCCGAGGCGTCCAGTACTTC
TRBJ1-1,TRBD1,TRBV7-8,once,CASSLGTGSTEAFF,TGTGCCAGCAGCTTAGGGACAGGGAGCACTGAAGCTTTCTTT
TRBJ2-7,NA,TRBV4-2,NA,CASSQGRAISYEQYF,TGTGCCAGCAGCCAAGGGCGGGCGATATCCTACGAGCAGTACTTC
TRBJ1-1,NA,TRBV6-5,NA,CASSYSTGMNTEAFF,TGTGCCAGCAGTTACTCAACAGGAATGAACACTGAAGCTTTCTTT
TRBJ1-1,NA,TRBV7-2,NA,CASSPGNGRRAFF,TGTGCCAGCAGCCCCGGTAATGGCAGACGAGCTTTCTTT
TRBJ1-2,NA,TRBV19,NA,CASSRPGAIRGYTF,TGTGCCAGTAGTAGGCCAGGGGCGATCCGTGGCTACACCTTC
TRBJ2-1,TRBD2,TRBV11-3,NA,CASSRETSGIYEQFF,TGTGCCAGCAGCCGAGAGACTAGCGGGATTTATGAGCAGTTCTTC
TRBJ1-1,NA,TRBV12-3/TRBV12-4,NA,CASSLYQGPEAFF,TGTGCCAGCAGTCTATATCAGGGGCCTGAAGCTTTCTTT
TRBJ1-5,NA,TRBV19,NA,CAGRETGYSNQPQHF,TGTGCCGGTAGGGAAACGGGCTATAGCAATCAGCCCCAGCATTTT
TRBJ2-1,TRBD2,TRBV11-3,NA,CASSLYSGGINEQFF,TGTGCCAGCAGCTTATATAGCGGGGGGATCAATGAGCAGTTCTTC
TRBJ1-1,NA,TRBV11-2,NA,CASSSINRAPNTEAFF,TGTGCCAGCAGCTCGATTAACAGGGCGCCGAACACTGAAGCTTTCTTT
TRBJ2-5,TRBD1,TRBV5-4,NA,CASSPTGEMETQYF,TGTGCCAGCAGCCCAACAGGGGAAATGGAGACCCAGTACTTC
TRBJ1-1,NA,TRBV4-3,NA,CASSHVTNTEAFF,TGCGCCAGCAGCCATGTCACGAACACTGAAGCTTTCTTT
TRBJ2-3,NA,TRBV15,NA,CATRWGSTDTQYF,TGTGCCACCAGGTGGGGCAGCACAGATACGCAGTATTTT
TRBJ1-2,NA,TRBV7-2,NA,CASSPEWGDYGYTF,TGTGCCAGCAGCCCGGAATGGGGCGACTATGGCTACACCTTC
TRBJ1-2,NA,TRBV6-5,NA,CASSPLGDDGYTF,TGTGCCAGCAGTCCCCTGGGGGACGATGGCTACACCTTC
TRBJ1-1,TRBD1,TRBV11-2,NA,CASSLLDRDTEAFF,TGTGCCAGCAGCTTATTGGACAGGGACACTGAAGCTTTCTTT
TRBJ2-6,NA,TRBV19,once,CASSIGSTGANVLTF,TGTGCCAGTAGTATAGGTAGTACTGGGGCCAACGTCCTGACTTTC
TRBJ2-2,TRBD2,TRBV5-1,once,CASRRSGGTGELFF,TGCGCCAGCAGAAGGAGCGGGGGAACCGGGGAGCTGTTTTTT
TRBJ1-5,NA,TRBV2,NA,CACNRVSNQPQHF,TGTGCCTGCAACAGGGTTAGCAATCAGCCCCAGCATTTT
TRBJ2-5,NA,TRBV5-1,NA,CASSADGYQETQYF,TGCGCCAGCAGCGCGGATGGGTACCAAGAGACCCAGTACTTC
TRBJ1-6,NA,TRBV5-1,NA,CASSLTVAGNSPLHF,TGCGCCAGCAGCTTGACGGTGGCGGGTAATTCACCCCTCCACTTT
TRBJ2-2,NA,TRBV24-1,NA,CATSDRGWQRTGELFF,TGTGCCACCAGTGACCGTGGGTGGCAACGGACCGGGGAGCTGTTTTTT
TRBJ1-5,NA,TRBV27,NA,CASSPRPVQPQHF,TGTGCCAGCAGTCCTCGACCCGTTCAGCCCCAGCATTTT
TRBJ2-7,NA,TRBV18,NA,CASARERRQYEQYF,TGTGCCAGCGCCCGGGAAAGGAGGCAGTACGAGCAGTACTTC
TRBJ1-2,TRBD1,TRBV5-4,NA,CASSYRGYGYTF,TGTGCCAGCAGCTACAGGGGCTATGGCTACACCTTC
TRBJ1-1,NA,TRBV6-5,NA,CASSPTGTRGEAFF,TGTGCCAGCAGTCCTACCGGGACAAGAGGTGAAGCTTTCTTT
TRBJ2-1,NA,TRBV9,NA,CASSMAGRYNEQFF,TGTGCCAGTTCTATGGCGGGACGGTACAATGAGCAGTTCTTC
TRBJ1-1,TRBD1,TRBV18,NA,CASPGQGMRTEAFF,TGTGCCAGTCCAGGACAGGGTATGAGGACTGAAGCTTTCTTT
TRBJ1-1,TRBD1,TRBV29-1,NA,CSVEERGGGRSTEAFF,TGCAGCGTTGAAGAACGGGGAGGGGGCAGGTCGACTGAAGCTTTCTTT
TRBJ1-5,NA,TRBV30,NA,CAWSHSLDSNQPQHF,TGTGCCTGGAGTCATTCCCTCGATAGCAATCAGCCCCAGCATTTT
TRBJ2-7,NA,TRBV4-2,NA,CASSPLGARGSYEQYF,TGTGCCAGCAGCCCGTTAGGAGCTAGAGGGTCCTACGAGCAGTACTTC
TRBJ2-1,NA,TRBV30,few,CAWRLAGYNEQFF,TGTGCCTGGAGACTAGCAGGGTACAATGAGCAGTTCTTC
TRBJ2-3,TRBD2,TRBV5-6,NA,CASSLPGLALMTDTQYF,TGTGCCAGCAGTTTACCGGGACTAGCCCTTATGACAGATACGCAGTATTTT
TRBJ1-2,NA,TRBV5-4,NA,CASSKRDRSNYGYTF,TGTGCCAGCAGCAAGCGGGACCGTTCTAACTATGGCTACACCTTC
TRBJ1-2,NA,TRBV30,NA,CAWSHKTWNYGYTF,TGTGCCTGGAGTCACAAAACCTGGAACTATGGCTACACCTTC
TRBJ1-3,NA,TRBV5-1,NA,CASSRTSTRETNTIYF,TGCGCCAGCAGCCGAACCTCCACCAGGGAGACGAACACCATATATTTT
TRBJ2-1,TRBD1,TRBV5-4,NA,CASSPGQGFFNEQFF,TGTGCCAGCAGCCCCGGACAGGGGTTTTTCAATGAGCAGTTCTTC
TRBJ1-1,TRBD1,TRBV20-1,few,CSASIRGRETEAFF,TGCAGTGCTAGTATTAGGGGGCGAGAGACTGAAGCTTTCTTT
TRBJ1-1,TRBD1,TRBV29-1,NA,CSVNQGAKAEAFF,TGCAGCGTTAACCAGGGGGCGAAGGCTGAAGCTTTCTTT
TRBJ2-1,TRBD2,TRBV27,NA,CASISLTSGNYNEQFF,TGTGCCAGCATCTCTCTGACTAGCGGGAACTACAATGAGCAGTTCTTC
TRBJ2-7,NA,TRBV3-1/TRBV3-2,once,CASSRTTAAYEQYF,TGTGCCAGCAGTCGCACAACAGCGGCCTACGAGCAGTACTTC
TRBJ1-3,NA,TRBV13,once,CASSLARANTIYF,TGTGCCAGCAGCTTAGCCAGGGCAAACACCATATATTTT
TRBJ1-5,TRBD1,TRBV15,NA,CATSRDSGQGQPQHF,TGTGCCACCAGCAGAGATAGTGGACAGGGGCAGCCCCAGCATTTT
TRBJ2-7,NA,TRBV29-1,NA,CSVGEKYEQYF,TGCAGCGTTGGGGAGAAATACGAGCAGTACTTC
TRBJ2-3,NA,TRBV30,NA,CAWKRTYTQYF,TGTGCCTGGAAGCGTACCTATACGCAGTATTTT
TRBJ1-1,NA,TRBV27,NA,CASSLAQGLATEAFF,TGTGCCAGCAGTTTAGCCCAGGGGCTGGCCACTGAAGCTTTCTTT
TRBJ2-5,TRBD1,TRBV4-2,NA,CASSQRGRGQETQYF,TGTGCCAGCAGCCAAAGGGGCAGGGGGCAAGAGACCCAGTACTTC
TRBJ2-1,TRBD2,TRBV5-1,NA,CASSSRTSAPYNEQFF,TGCGCCAGCAGCTCGCGGACTAGCGCCCCCTACAATGAGCAGTTCTTC
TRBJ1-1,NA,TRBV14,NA,CASSQDYGRNTEAFF,TGTGCCAGCAGCCAAGATTACGGACGGAACACTGAAGCTTTCTTT
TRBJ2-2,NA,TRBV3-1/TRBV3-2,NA,CASSQVGRPTGELFF,TGTGCCAGCAGCCAAGTCGGCAGACCCACCGGGGAGCTGTTTTTT
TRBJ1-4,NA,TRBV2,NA,CASSDSATNEKLFF,TGTGCCAGCAGTGACAGCGCAACTAATGAAAAACTGTTTTTT
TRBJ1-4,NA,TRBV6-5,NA,CASRQRGQAEKLFF,TGTGCCAGCAGACAACGGGGCCAGGCTGAAAAACTGTTTTTT